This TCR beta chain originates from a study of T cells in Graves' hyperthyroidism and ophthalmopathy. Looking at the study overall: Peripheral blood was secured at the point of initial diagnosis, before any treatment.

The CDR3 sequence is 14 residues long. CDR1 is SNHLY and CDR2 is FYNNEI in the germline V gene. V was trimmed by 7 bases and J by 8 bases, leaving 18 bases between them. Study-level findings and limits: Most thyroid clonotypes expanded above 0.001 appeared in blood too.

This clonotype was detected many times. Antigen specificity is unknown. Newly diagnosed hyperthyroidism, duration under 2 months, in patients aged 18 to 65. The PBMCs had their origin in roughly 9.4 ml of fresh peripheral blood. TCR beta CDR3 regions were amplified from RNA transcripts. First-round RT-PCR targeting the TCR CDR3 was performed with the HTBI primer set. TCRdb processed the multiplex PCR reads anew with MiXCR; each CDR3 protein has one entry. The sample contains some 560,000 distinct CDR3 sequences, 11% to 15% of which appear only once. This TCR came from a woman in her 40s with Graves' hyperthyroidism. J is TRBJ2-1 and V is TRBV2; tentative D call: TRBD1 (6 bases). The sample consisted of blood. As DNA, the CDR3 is TGTGCCAGCAAGGGGGACAACCGCTGGGATGAGCAGTTCTTC. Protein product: CASKGDNRWDEQFF.